This T cell receptor beta chain was profiled in a study of cytomegalovirus exposure and HLA in healthy donors. Study results and caveats: Overall, approximately 150 TCR beta chains were annotated as cytomegalovirus-associated. In a later analysis, a missense DCLRE1C variant was linked to TCR beta V- and J-gene trimming. Later work found most CMV-associated TCR beta chains apparently HLA-restricted. CMV serostatus was the sole immune exposure information available.

Comments on this clone: Its target is not known.

V was trimmed by 0 bases and J by 6 bases, leaving 14 bases between them. Germline-derived CDR1 and CDR2 are SQVTM and ANQGSEA. The CDR3 spans 15 residues. 60 Vbeta and 13 Jbeta primers were used in PCR. TCRdb keeps only in-frame clones here, not all; method: immunoSEQ multiplex PCR. The top ten clones hold around 3.3% of a sample with some 45,000 clones, approximately 78% of them seen once. The sequencing input was PBMCs. The rearrangement links TRBV29-1 to TRBJ1-4; D may be TRBD1 (5 bases). This clonotype originated in a young woman in good health and CMV-seronegative. CDR3 in DNA: TGCAGCGTTGAAGATCTTGAGGGAGGGGATGAAAAACTGTTTTTT. Translation gives CSVEDLEGGDEKLFF.